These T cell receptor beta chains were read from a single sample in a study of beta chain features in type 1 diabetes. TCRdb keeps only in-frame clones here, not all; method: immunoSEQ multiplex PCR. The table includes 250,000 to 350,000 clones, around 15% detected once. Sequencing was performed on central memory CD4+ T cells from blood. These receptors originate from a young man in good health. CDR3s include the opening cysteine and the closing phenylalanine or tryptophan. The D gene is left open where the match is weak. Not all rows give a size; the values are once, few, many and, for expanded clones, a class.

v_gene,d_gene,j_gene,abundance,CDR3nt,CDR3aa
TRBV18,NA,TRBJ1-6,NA,TGTGCCAGCTCACCAGACGACAGGACCGGCTCACCCCTCCACTTT,CASSPDDRTGSPLHF
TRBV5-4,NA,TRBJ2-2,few,TGTGCCAGCAGCTTGGATCCAGCGAGGCCGAACACCGGGGAGCTGTTTTTT,CASSLDPARPNTGELFF
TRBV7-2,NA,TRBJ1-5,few,TGTGCCAGCAGCCACACAGGGTTAGGTCAGCCCCAGCATTTT,CASSHTGLGQPQHF
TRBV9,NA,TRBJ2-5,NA,TGTGCCAGCAGCGTAGAAGGTGGAGTCCAAGAGACCCAGTACTTC,CASSVEGGVQETQYF
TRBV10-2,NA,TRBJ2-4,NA,TGCGCCAGCACCGGGGATCTTCTAGCCAAAAACATTCAGTACTTC,CASTGDLLAKNIQYF
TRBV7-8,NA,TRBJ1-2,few,TGTGCCAGCAGCTCAGCGGGGGGCTCTCGCGGCTACACCTTC,CASSSAGGSRGYTF
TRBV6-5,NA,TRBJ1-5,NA,TGTGCCAGTGCGGGTGGCAATCAGCCCCAGCATTTT,CASAGGNQPQHF
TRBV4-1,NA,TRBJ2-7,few,TGCGCCAGCAGCCCAGCCGACAGAACCTACGAGCAGTACTTC,CASSPADRTYEQYF
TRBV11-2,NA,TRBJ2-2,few,TGTGCCAGCAGCTTTCACACCGGGGAGCTGTTTTTT,CASSFHTGELFF
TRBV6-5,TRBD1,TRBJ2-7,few,TGTGCCAGCAGCGACAGGGGCAGATACGAGCAGTACTTC,CASSDRGRYEQYF
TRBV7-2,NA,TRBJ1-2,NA,TGTGCCAGCAGCTTAGGCCCGATTACTAACTATGGCTACACCTTC,CASSLGPITNYGYTF
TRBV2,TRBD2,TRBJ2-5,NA,TGTGCCAGCAGTGTTCAACCAGCGGGGGTGGAGACCCAGTACTTC,CASSVQPAGVETQYF